The rows below give T cell receptor beta chains drawn from one sample of a study of graft-versus-host responses after intestinal transplantation. These receptors have no identified antigens. Assay used: immunoSEQ multiplex PCR; TCRdb lists only in-frame clones, some missing. The table shows around 100,000 clones, with roughly 87% occurring only once. The sample in question was unstimulated CD4+ T cells sorted from spleen or lymph node cells, obtained before transplant. The receptors were sampled from a human donor who was the organ donor for an intestinal transplant. Both conserved end residues are part of each CDR3. A D gene is named only where the DNA matches it firmly. Size tells how often a clone was seen (once, few, many) or the class of an expanded clone, and some rows leave it out.

TRBJ1-1	TRBD1	.	TRBV25-1	TGTGCCAGCAGGGACCTCGACAGGGGGGCCTCTGAAGCTTTCTTT	CASRDLDRGASEAFF
TRBJ1-1	.	.	TRBV18	TGTGCCGCCAAGACCGATATGAACACTGAAGCTTTCTTT	CAAKTDMNTEAFF
TRBJ2-2	TRBD2	.	TRBV5-1	TGCGCCAGCAGCTTGGCCGGGGGGGAAGGCACCGGGGAGCTGTTTTTT	CASSLAGGEGTGELFF
TRBJ1-5	.	few	TRBV12-2	TGTGCAAGTCGCTCGCCATGGGGTAGGCAGGGGCGAATATATAGCAATCAGCCCCAGCATTTT	CASRSPWGRQGRIYSNQPQHF
TRBJ2-3	.	.	TRBV5-6	TGTGCCAGCAGCCCGACGGGGAGCACAGATACGCAGTATTTT	CASSPTGSTDTQYF
TRBJ2-6	.	.	TRBV6-5	TGTGCCAGCAGAGCGTTTAAAGCCAACGTCCTGACTTTC	CASRAFKANVLTF
TRBJ2-7	TRBD1	.	TRBV5-1	TGCGCCAGCAGCCCCGGGACAGGCGGTAGCTCCTACGAGCAGTACTTC	CASSPGTGGSSYEQYF
TRBJ2-7	TRBD2	.	TRBV14	TGTGCCAGCAGCCAAGAGTTTGGGGGGGAGCCAGAGCAGTACTTC	CASSQEFGGEPEQYF
TRBJ2-3	.	.	TRBV28	TGTGCCAGCTCGGGGGGCGGGTTGGGTACGCAGTATTTT	CASSGGGLGTQYF
TRBJ2-5	.	.	TRBV5-6	TGTGCCAGCAGCTTGACCCCAGGTTGGGAGACCCAGTACTTC	CASSLTPGWETQYF
TRBJ2-2	.	.	TRBV6-5	TGTGCCAGCAGTTACCGGGACACCGGGGAGCTGTTTTTT	CASSYRDTGELFF
TRBJ1-6	TRBD1	few	TRBV14	TGTGCCAGCAGCCGGGTAGGACAGGCTAATTCACCCCTCCACTTT	CASSRVGQANSPLHF
TRBJ2-2	.	once	TRBV7-2	TGTGCCAGCAGCTTAGCCGGGCGGAACACCGGGGAGCTGTTTTTT	CASSLAGRNTGELFF
TRBJ1-4	.	.	TRBV25-1	TGTGCCAGCAGTGAGGTGAATGGGGGACCCCGAAATGAAAAACTGTTTTTT	CASSEVNGGPRNEKLFF
TRBJ1-1	.	.	TRBV10-1	TGCGCCAGCAGTGAGTCTCGGCGGGGTTTACGAGCTTTCTTT	CASSESRRGLRAFF
TRBJ2-2	TRBD1	.	TRBV6-5	TGTGCCAGCAGCAGGACAGGGAGTGAGACCGGGGAGCTGTTTTTT	CASSRTGSETGELFF
TRBJ2-5	TRBD1	.	TRBV2	TGTGCCAGCAGGGGACAGGTCCCCCAAGAGACCCAGTACTTC	CASRGQVPQETQYF
TRBJ2-7	.	.	TRBV6-5	TGTGCCAGCAGTACCCCCCGGTACGAGCAGTACTTC	CASSTPRYEQYF
TRBJ1-3	TRBD1	few	TRBV10-3	TGTGCCACGCGGGACAGCATCTCTGGAAACACCATATATTTT	CATRDSISGNTIYF
TRBJ1-5	TRBD1	.	TRBV4-1	TGCGCCAGCAGCCAGGGACAGGGAAGACCCCAGCATTTT	CASSQGQGRPQHF
TRBJ1-1	.	.	TRBV11-1	TGTGCCAGCAGCCTAACCCTAGGGAGGACTGAAGCTTTCTTT	CASSLTLGRTEAFF
TRBJ2-5	.	.	TRBV7-9	TGTGCCAGCAGCTTCCAAAATCAAGAGACCCAGTACTTC	CASSFQNQETQYF
TRBJ2-2	.	.	TRBV7-8	TGTGCCAGCAGCTACGGGACAATGGTGAACACCGGGGAGCTGTTTTTT	CASSYGTMVNTGELFF
TRBJ1-6	.	.	TRBV28	TGTGCCAGCAGTTTACGGGTTCCCCCCCTCCACTTT	CASSLRVPPLHF
TRBJ2-1	.	.	TRBV4-2	TGTGCCAGCAGCCAGCGGGACGACGAACACTACAATGAGCAGTTCTTC	CASSQRDDEHYNEQFF
TRBJ2-3	TRBD1	.	TRBV9	TGTGCCAGCAGTCATCCTTATGGACAGGGGTGGGGCACAGATACGCAGTATTTT	CASSHPYGQGWGTDTQYF
TRBJ1-4	.	once	TRBV6-5	TGTGCCAGCAGTTACAGGGAAAAACTGTTTTTT	CASSYREKLFF
TRBJ2-4	.	.	TRBV5-4	TGTGCCAGCCAGCAGGGTATTTCGGCCAAAAACATTCAGTACTTC	CASQQGISAKNIQYF
TRBJ2-1	TRBD2	.	TRBV30	TGTGCCTGGAGTGAGTCTAGCGGGGGTTACAATGAGCAGTTCTTC	CAWSESSGGYNEQFF
TRBJ2-1	TRBD1	.	TRBV5-1	TGCGCCAGCAGCTTGGGAGTGGGACAGTACAATGAGCAGTTCTTC	CASSLGVGQYNEQFF
TRBJ2-2	.	.	TRBV30	TGTGCCTGGGGCCTCTTGGCCTTTTCCAACACCGGGGAGCTGTTTTTT	CAWGLLAFSNTGELFF
TRBJ2-5	.	.	TRBV7-3	TGTGCCAGCAGCTTAGCAGGGCAGGTGGGAGAGACCCAGTACTTC	CASSLAGQVGETQYF
TRBJ2-7	TRBD1	.	TRBV6-5	TGTGCCAGCAGTTCTCCCGGGACAGTCACCTACGAGCAGTACTTC	CASSSPGTVTYEQYF
TRBJ1-1	TRBD1	.	TRBV5-8	TGTGCCAGCTTCAATCGTGGGACAGTGAACACTGAAGCTTTCTTT	CASFNRGTVNTEAFF
TRBJ2-5	TRBD2	.	TRBV9	TGTGCCAGCAGTGAAGGCTTAGCGGGGCCTATTAAAGGGGAGACCCAGTACTTC	CASSEGLAGPIKGETQYF
TRBJ2-1	TRBD2	.	TRBV5-6	TGTGCCAGCAGCCCGCTAGCGGGGGCATACAATGAGCAGTTCTTC	CASSPLAGAYNEQFF
TRBJ1-1	TRBD1	.	TRBV28	TGTGCCAGCAGTTTGACAGGGGGGATGAACACTGAAGCTTTCTTT	CASSLTGGMNTEAFF
TRBJ1-5	.	few	TRBV19	TGTGCCAGCTCATGGGGAAGCAATCAGCCCCAGCATTTT	CASSWGSNQPQHF
TRBJ1-6	TRBD1	.	TRBV28	TGTGCCAGCAGCCGAGCCAACACAGGGGCTTATAATTCACCCCTCCACTTT	CASSRANTGAYNSPLHF
TRBJ2-7	.	.	TRBV28	TGTGCCAGCAGTCCCCGGGGAGTCTCCTACGAGCAGTACTTC	CASSPRGVSYEQYF
TRBJ1-5	.	.	TRBV19	TGTGCCAGTAGTATAGATCAGCGGGTTTTTGGACAGCCCCAGCATTTT	CASSIDQRVFGQPQHF
TRBJ2-5	TRBD2	.	TRBV28	TGTGCCAGCAGTTCGCAGCGGGGGGGATTGGTAGAGACCCAGTACTTC	CASSSQRGGLVETQYF
TRBJ1-2	.	.	TRBV7-9	TGTGCCAGCAGCTTAGCAATAGAGAACTATGGCTACACCTTC	CASSLAIENYGYTF
TRBJ1-1	TRBD1	once	TRBV5-1	TGCGCCAGCAGAATGGGACAGGGAAGCACTGAAGCTTTCTTT	CASRMGQGSTEAFF
TRBJ2-7	TRBD1	.	TRBV11-2	TGTGCCAGCAGCTTAGGACAGGGTCAGTACTTC	CASSLGQGQYF
TRBJ2-7	TRBD1	.	TRBV10-3	TGTGCCATCAGTGAGGGGGACAGGGGAGCCTACGAGCAGTACTTC	CAISEGDRGAYEQYF
TRBJ2-5	TRBD2	.	TRBV5-1	TGCGCCAGCAGCTTGCCGAGCGGGGGACCGAAAGAGACCCAGTACTTC	CASSLPSGGPKETQYF
TRBJ2-7	TRBD1	once	TRBV30	TGTGCCTGGAGACAGGGGTCCTCCTACGAGCAGTACTTC	CAWRQGSSYEQYF
TRBJ1-5	TRBD1	.	TRBV28	TGTGCCAGCAGTCCCCTGGACAGGGGCAATCAGCCCCAGCATTTT	CASSPLDRGNQPQHF
TRBJ1-4	TRBD1	.	TRBV6-1	TGTGCCAGCAGTGAAAAACCGGGACAGGGGACCCCAACTAATGAAAAACTGTTTTTT	CASSEKPGQGTPTNEKLFF
TRBJ1-1	TRBD1	.	TRBV10-3	TGTGCCATCAGCCCACAGGGGGCGAACACTGAAGCTTTCTTT	CAISPQGANTEAFF
TRBJ1-6	.	.	TRBV27	TGTGCCAGCAGTACAGGGAGCTCCTATAATTCACCCCTCCACTTT	CASSTGSSYNSPLHF
TRBJ2-1	.	.	TRBV11-3	TGTGCCAGCAGCTTAGGAGGGGGCTACAATGAGCAGTTCTTC	CASSLGGGYNEQFF
TRBJ1-4	.	few	TRBV5-1	TGCGCCAGCAGCTTGGAGGGCAGTACTAATGAAAAACTGTTTTTT	CASSLEGSTNEKLFF